This T cell receptor (beta chain) was recovered during a study of response to subunit inactivated influenza vaccine. TCRdb analysed the RT-PCR reads with MiXCR anew, one entry per CDR3 protein. The sample has 630,000 or so distinct CDR3 sequences, 15% to 18% seen once; the top ten hold about 9.9%. This clonotype has more than one count but fewer than ten. No antigen is known for it. CDR3 length: 15 amino acids. V was clipped by 3 bases and J by 9 bases, with 18 bases between them. Germline values: CDR1 KGHSH, CDR2 LQKENI. Findings of the study overall: There was a suggestion from the authors that each seasonal influenza vaccination recruits few new T cells.

This sequence was found in a man aged 45-65 years who received an inactivated influenza vaccine. The J gene is TRBJ1-5, the V gene TRBV18, with D maybe TRBD1 (5 bases). The source was PBMCs from blood, collected 11 to 12 days after vaccination. The CDR3 DNA reads as TGTGCCAGCTCACCGGGTCGGGAGGGGTCGGGGCCCCAGCATTTT. Translated: CASSPGREGSGPQHF.